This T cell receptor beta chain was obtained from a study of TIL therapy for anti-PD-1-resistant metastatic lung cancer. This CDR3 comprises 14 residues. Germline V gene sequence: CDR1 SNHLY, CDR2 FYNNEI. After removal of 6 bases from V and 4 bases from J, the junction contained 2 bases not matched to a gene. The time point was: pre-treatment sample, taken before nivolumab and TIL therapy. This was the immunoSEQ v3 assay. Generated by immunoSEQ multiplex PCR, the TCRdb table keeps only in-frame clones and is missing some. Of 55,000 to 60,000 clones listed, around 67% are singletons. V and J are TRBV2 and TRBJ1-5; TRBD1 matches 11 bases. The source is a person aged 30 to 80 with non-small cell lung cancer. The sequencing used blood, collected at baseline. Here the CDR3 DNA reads TGTGCCAGCAGCGGGACAGGGGGAAATCAGCCCCAGCATTTT. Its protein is CASSGTGGNQPQHF.